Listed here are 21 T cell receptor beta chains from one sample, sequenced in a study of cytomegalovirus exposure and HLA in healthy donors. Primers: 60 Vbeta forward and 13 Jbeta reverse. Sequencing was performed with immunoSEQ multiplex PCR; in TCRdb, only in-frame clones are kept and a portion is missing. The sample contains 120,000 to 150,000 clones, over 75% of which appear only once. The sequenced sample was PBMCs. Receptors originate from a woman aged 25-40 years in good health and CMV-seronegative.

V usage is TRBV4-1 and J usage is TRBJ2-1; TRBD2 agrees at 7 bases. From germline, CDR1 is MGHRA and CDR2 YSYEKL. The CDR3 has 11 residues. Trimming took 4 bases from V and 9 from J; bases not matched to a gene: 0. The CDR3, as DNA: TGCGCCAGCAGCCCGGGGGGTGAGCAGTTCTTC. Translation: CASSPGGEQFF.

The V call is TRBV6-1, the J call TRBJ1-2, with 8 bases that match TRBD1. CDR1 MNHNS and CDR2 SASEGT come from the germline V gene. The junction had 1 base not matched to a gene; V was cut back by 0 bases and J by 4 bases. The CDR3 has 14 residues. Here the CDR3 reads CASSEADRGYGYTF. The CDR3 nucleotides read TGTGCCAGCAGTGAAGCTGACAGGGGCTATGGCTACACCTTC.

The DNA of the CDR3 is TGTGCCAGCAGCACCGGGACAGGGCTCTCCTACGAGCAGTACTTC. Its translation is CASSTGTGLSYEQYF. The rearrangement uses TRBV9 and TRBJ2-7, with TRBD1 matching 9 bases. The V and J ends lost 4 bases and 0 bases, in that order; junction bases with no gene match: 5. The CDR3 has 15 residues. Germline CDR1 is SGDLS and CDR2 is YYNGEE.

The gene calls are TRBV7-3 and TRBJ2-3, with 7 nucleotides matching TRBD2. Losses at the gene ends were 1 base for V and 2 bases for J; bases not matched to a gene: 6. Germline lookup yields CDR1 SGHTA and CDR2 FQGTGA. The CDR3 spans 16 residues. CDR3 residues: CASSLMKRGTTDTQYF. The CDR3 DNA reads TGTGCCAGCAGCTTAATGAAGCGGGGTACCACAGATACGCAGTATTTT. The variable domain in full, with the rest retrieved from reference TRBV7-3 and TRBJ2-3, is GAGVSQTPSNKVTEKGKYVELRCDPISGHTALYWYRQSLGQGPEFLIYFQGTGAADDSGLPNDRFFAVRPEGSVSTLKIQRTERGDSAVYLCASSLMKRGTTDTQYFGPGTRLTVL.

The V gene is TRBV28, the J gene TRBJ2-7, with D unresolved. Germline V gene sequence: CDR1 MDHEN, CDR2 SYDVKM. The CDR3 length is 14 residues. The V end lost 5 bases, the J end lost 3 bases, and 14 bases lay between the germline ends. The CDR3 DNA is TGTGCCAGCAGTGGTGGGCTAACCAACTACGAGCAGTACTTC. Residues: CASSGGLTNYEQYF. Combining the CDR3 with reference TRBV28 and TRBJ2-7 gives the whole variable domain DVKVTQSSRYLVKRTGEKVFLECVQDMDHENMFWYRQDPGLGLRLIYFSYDVKMKEKGDIPEGYSVSREKKERFSLILESASTNQTSMYLCASSGGLTNYEQYFGPGTRLTVT.

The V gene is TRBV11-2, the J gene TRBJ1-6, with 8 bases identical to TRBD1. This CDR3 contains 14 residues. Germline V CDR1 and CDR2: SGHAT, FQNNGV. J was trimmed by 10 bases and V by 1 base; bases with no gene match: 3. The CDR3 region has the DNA TGTGCCAGCAGCTTAGCCAGGGGGCGGTCACCCCTCCACTTT. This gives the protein CASSLARGRSPLHF. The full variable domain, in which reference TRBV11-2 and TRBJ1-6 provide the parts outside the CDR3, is EAGVAQSPRYKIIEKRQSVAFWCNPISGHATLYWYQQILGQGPKLLIQFQNNGVVDDSQLPKDRFSAERLKGVDSTLKIQPAKLEDSAVYLCASSLARGRSPLHFGNGTRLTVT.

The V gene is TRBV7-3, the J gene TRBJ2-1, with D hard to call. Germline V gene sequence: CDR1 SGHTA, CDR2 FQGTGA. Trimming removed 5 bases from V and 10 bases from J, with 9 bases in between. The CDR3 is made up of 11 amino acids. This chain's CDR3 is CASSPGGEQFF. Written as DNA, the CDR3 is TGTGCCAGCAGCCCAGGTGGCGAGCAGTTCTTC.

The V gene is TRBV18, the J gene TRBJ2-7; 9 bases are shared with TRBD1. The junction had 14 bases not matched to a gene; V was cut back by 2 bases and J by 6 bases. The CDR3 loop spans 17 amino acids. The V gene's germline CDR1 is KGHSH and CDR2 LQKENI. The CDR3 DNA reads TGTGCCAGCTCACCATCCCCCACGGGACAGGGTTGGCGCGAGCAGTACTTC. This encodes CASSPSPTGQGWREQYF.

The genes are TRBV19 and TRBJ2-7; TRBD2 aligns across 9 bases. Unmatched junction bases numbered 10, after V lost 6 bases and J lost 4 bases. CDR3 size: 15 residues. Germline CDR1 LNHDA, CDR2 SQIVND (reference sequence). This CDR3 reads CASSTQTSGLYEQYF. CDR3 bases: TGTGCCAGTAGCACCCAGACTAGCGGACTATACGAGCAGTACTTC.

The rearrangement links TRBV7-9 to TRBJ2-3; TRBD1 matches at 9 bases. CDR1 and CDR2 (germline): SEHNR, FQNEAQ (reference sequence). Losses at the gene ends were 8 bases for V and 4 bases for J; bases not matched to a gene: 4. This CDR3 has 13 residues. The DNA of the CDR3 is TGTGCCAGCGGGGACAGGGAGGCAGATACGCAGTATTTT. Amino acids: CASGDREADTQYF.

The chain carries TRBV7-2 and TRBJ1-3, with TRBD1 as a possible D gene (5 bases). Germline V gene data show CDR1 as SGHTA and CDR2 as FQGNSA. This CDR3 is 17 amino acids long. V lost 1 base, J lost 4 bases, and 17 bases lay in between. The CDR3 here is CASSLGPLGGSGNTIYF. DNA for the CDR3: TGTGCCAGCAGCTTAGGGCCCCTGGGGGGGTCAGGAAACACCATATATTTT.

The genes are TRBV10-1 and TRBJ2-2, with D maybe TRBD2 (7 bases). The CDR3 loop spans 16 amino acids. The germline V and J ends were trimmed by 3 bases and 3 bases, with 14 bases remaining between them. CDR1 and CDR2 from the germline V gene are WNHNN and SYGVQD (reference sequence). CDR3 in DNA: TGCGCCAGCAGTGACCCCACGGGGGGCGACACCGGGGAGCTGTTTTTT. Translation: CASSDPTGGDTGELFF.

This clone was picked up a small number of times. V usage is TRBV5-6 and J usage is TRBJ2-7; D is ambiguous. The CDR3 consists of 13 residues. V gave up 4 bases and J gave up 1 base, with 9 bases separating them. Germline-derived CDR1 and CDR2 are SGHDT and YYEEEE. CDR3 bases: TGTGCCAGCAGCCCTGGGCTTTCCTACGAGCAGTACTTC. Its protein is CASSPGLSYEQYF. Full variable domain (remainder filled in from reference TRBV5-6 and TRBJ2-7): DAGVTQSPTHLIKTRGQQVTLRCSPKSGHDTVSWYQQALGQGPQFIFQYYEEEERQRGNFPDRFSGHQFPNYSSELNVNALLLGDSALYLCASSPGLSYEQYFGPGTRLTVT.

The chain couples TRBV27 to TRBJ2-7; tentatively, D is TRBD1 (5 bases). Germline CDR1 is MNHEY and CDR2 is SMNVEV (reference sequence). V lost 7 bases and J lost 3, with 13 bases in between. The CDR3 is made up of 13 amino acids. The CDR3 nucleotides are TGTGCCAGCAAAGCAGGGCCATTCTACGAGCAGTACTTC. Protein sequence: CASKAGPFYEQYF.

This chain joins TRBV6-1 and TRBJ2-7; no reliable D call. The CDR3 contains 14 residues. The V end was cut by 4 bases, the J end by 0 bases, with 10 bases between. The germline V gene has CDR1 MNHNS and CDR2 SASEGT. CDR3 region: CASSAEPASYEQYF. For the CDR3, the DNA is TGTGCCAGCAGTGCAGAACCCGCCTCCTACGAGCAGTACTTC.

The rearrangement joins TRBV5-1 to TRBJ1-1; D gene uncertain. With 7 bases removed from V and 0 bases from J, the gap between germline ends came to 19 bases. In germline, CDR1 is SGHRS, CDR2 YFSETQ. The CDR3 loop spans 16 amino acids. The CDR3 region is CASSPSLVGVNTEAFF. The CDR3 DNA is TGCGCCAGCTCCCCCTCGCTGGTCGGGGTGAACACTGAAGCTTTCTTT.

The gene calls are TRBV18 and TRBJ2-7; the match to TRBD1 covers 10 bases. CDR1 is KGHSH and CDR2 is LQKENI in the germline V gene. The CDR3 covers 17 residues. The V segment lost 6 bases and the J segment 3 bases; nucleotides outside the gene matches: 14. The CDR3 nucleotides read TGTGCCAGCTCGTTTCCTCCGGGACAGGGGCGTCACTACGAGCAGTACTTC. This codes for CASSFPPGQGRHYEQYF.

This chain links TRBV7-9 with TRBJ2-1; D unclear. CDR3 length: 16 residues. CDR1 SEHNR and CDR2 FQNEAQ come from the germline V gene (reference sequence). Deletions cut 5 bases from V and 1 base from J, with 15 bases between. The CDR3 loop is CASSVMSGPSYNEQFF. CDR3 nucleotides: TGTGCCAGCAGCGTGATGTCAGGCCCTTCCTACAATGAGCAGTTCTTC.

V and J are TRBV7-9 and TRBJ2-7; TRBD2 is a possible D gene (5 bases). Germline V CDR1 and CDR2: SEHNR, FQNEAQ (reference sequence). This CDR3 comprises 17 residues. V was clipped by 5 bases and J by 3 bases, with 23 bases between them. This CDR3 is CASSQNPLTMPYYEQYF. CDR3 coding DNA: TGTGCCAGCAGCCAAAACCCTTTGACTATGCCTTACTACGAGCAGTACTTC.

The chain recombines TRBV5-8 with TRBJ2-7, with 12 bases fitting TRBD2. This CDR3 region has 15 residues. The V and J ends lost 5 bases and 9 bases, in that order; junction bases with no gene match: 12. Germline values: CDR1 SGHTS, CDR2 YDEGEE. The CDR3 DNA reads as TGTGCCAGCAGTTCTCCGGGACTAGCGGGCCTTCGGCAGTACTTC. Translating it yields CASSSPGLAGLRQYF.

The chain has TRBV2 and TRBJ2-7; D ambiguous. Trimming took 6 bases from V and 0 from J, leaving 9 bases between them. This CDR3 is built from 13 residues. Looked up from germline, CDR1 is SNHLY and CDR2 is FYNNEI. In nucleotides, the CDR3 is TGTGCCAGCAGGAACAGTCCCTCCTACGAGCAGTACTTC. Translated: CASRNSPSYEQYF.